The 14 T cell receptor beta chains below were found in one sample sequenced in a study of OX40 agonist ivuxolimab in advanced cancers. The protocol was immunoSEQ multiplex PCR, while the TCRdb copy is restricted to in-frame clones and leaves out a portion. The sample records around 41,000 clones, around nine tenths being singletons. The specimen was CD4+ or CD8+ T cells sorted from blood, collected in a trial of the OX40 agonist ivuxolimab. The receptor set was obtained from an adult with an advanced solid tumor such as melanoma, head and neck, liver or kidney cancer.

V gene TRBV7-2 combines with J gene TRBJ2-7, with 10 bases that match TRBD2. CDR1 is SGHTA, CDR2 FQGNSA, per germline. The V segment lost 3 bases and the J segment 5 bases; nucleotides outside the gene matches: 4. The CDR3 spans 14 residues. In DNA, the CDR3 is TGTGCCAGCAGCTTCGGGACTAGCGCCGACGAGCAGTACTTC. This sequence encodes CASSFGTSADEQYF. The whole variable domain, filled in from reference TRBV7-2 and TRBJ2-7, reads GAGVSQSPSNKVTEKGKDVELRCDPISGHTALYWYRQSLGQGLEFLIYFQGNSAPDKSGLPSDRFSAERTGGSVSTLTIQRTQQEDSAVYLCASSFGTSADEQYFGPGTRLTVT.

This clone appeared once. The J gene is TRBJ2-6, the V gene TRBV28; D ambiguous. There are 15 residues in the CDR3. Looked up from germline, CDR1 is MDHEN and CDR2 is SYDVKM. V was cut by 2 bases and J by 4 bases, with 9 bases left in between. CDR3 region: CASSLGFMGANVLTF. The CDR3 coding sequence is TGTGCCAGCAGTTTAGGGTTCATGGGGGCCAACGTCCTGACTTTC.

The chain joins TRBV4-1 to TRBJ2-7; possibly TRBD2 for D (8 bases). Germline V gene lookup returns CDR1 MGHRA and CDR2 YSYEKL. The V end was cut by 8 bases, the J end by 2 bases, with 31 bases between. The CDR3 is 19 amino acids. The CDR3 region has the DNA TGCGCCAGCTCCTTACGACAGGGAAATCGGGGGGGACCAACCTACGAGCAGTACTTC. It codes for CASSLRQGNRGGPTYEQYF.

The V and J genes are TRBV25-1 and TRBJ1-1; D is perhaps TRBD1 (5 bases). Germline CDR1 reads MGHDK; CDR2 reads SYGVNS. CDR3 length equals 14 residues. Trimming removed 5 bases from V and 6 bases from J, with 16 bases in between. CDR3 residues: CASSQTGGSAEAFF. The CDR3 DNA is TGTGCCAGCAGTCAAACGGGGGGATCGGCTGAAGCTTTCTTT.

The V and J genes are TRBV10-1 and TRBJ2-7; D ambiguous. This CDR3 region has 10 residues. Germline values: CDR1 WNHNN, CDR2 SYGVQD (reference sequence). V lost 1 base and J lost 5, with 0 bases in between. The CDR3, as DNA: TGCGCCAGCAGTGAGTACGAGCAGTACTTC. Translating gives CASSEYEQYF.

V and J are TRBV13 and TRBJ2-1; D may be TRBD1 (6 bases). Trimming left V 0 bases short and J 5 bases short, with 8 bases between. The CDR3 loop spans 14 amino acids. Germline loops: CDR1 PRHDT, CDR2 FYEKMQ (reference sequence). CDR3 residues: CASSLGRTDNEQFF. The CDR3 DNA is TGTGCCAGCAGCTTAGGCCGGACAGACAATGAGCAGTTCTTC.

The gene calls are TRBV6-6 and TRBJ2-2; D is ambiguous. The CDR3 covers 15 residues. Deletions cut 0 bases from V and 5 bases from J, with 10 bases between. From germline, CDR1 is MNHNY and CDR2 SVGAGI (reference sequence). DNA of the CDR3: TGTGCCAGCAGTTACTCTGGAGAAGGGACCGGGGAGCTGTTTTTT. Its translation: CASSYSGEGTGELFF.

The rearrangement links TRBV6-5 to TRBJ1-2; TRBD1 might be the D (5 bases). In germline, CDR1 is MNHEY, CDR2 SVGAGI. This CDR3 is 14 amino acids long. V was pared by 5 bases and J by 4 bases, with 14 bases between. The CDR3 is CASSPGTLGYGYTF. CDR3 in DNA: TGTGCCAGCAGTCCCGGGACCCTCGGCTATGGCTACACCTTC.

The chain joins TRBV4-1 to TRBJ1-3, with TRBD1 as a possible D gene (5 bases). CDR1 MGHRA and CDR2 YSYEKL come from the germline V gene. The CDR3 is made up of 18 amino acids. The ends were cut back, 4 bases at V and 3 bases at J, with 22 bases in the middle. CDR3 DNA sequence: TGCGCCAGCAGCCGGTTCCTGAGGGGCGGCTTGAGTGGAAACACCATATATTTT. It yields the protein CASSRFLRGGLSGNTIYF.

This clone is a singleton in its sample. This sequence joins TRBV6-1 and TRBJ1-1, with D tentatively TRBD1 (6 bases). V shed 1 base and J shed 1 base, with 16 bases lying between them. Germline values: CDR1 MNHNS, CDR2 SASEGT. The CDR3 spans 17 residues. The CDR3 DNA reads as TGTGCCAGCAGTGAAGGAATCGTACGGACAGCGAACACTGAAGCTTTCTTT. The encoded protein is CASSEGIVRTANTEAFF.

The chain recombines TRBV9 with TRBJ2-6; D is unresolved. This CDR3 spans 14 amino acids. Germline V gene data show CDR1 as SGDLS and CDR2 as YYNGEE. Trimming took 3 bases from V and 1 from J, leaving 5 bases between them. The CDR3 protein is CASSALSGANVLTF. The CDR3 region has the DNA TGTGCCAGCAGCGCATTATCTGGGGCCAACGTCCTGACTTTC.

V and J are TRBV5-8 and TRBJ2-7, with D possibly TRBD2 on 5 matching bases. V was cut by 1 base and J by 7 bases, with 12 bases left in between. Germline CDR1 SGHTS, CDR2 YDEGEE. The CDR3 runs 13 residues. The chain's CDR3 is CASSLSGMGEQYF. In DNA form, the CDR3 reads TGTGCCAGCAGCTTGTCGGGGATGGGGGAGCAGTACTTC.

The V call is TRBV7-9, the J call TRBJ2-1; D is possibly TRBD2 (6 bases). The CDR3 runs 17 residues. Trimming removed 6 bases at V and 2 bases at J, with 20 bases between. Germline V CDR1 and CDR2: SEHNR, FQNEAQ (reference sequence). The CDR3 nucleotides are TGTGCCAGCAGATACTACAAGGCGGGGCCGACCTACAATGAGCAGTTCTTC. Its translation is CASRYYKAGPTYNEQFF.

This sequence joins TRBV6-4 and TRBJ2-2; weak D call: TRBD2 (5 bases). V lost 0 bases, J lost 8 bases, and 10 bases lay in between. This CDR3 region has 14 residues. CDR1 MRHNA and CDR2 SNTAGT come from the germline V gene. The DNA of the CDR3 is TGTGCCAGCAGTGACTCCTGGGGAGCAGGGGAGCTGTTTTTT. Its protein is CASSDSWGAGELFF.